This T cell receptor (beta chain) emerged from a study of T cells in Graves' hyperthyroidism and ophthalmopathy. Comments on this clonotype: Its target is not known.

The diagnostic basis comprised clinical symptoms, serum thyroxine and TRAb, thyroid ultrasound and orbital computed tomography. Cells are PBMCs isolated from roughly 9.3 ml of fresh blood. The source material, RNA transcripts, was used to amplify TCR beta CDR3 regions. During a first-round RT-PCR of the TCR CDR3, the HTBI primer set was used. Via MiXCR, TCRdb re-called the multiplex PCR reads, giving one row per CDR3 protein. Found here are more than 55,000 distinct CDR3 sequences, approximately 53% of them singletons; the top ten hold 3.3%. Germline loops: CDR1 SGDLS, CDR2 YYNGEE. The length of the CDR3 is 17 residues. Unmatched junction bases numbered 12, after V lost 3 bases and J lost 7 bases. Study-wide results and caveats: Among clonotypes expanded in thyroid above 0.001, most were also found in blood.

The receptor was derived from a woman aged 55 to 70 with Graves' ophthalmopathy. Material: blood. This chain links TRBV9 with TRBJ1-5; the match to TRBD1 covers 11 bases. DNA of the CDR3: TGTGCCAGCAGCGGGACAGGGGGCTCCCACAATGAGCAGCCCCAGCATTTT. It codes for CASSGTGGSHNEQPQHF.